Following are 11 T cell receptor beta chains from one sample sequenced in a study of T cell changes during pregnancy in multiple sclerosis. Only in-frame clones appear in the TCRdb table, and some are missing; sequencing was by immunoSEQ multiplex PCR. The data hold approximately 50,000 clones, with about 92% observed a single time. The material was CD4+ T cells from peripheral blood mononuclear cells, obtained in the third trimester of pregnancy. These receptor sequences come from a female donor with multiple sclerosis, enrolled in a pregnancy study.

Details on this clone: Germline is not matched at one junction end, which may reflect a read error. The chain links TRBV5-5 to TRBJ1-2, with 7 bases that match TRBD1. The CDR3 has 12 residues. Germline CDR1 and CDR2: SGHKS and YYEKEE (reference sequence). As DNA, the CDR3 is TGTGCCAGCAGCCTCCCAAACGTCCGGGACAGCTTC. Translating it yields CASSLPNVRDSF.

This clone was found once. This CDR3 reads CASSSGLAGGTDTQYF. DNA of the CDR3: TGCGCCAGCAGCTCGGGACTAGCGGGGGGCACAGATACGCAGTATTTT. The chain employs TRBV5-1 and TRBJ2-3; 14 bases line up with TRBD2. This CDR3 contains 16 residues. Per the germline V gene, CDR1 is SGHRS and CDR2 is YFSETQ. The V and J ends lost 3 bases and 1 base, in that order; junction bases with no gene match: 1.

This chain joins TRBV7-9 and TRBJ1-1; 8 bases map to TRBD1. The germline CDR1 and CDR2 sequences are SEHNR and FQNEAQ (reference sequence). The V and J ends lost 6 bases and 6 bases, in that order; junction bases with no gene match: 6. This CDR3 has 13 residues. CDR3 nucleotide sequence: TGTGCCAGCAGAGCGACAGGGGATTCTGAAGCTTTCTTT. It specifies CASRATGDSEAFF.

J is TRBJ2-5 and V is TRBV28; maybe TRBD1 (6 bases). V was pared by 4 bases and J by 4 bases, with 16 bases between. The CDR3 consists of 15 residues. The germline gives CDR1 MDHEN, CDR2 SYDVKM. This CDR3 is CASSSPGTSRETQYF. CDR3 nucleotides: TGTGCCAGCAGTTCTCCCGGGACAAGTAGAGAGACCCAGTACTTC.

Here the CDR3 reads CASSVSTYEQYF. The DNA of the CDR3 is TGTGCCAGCAGCGTCAGTACCTACGAGCAGTACTTC. The V gene is TRBV7-8, the J gene TRBJ2-7, with D hard to call. This CDR3 comprises 12 residues. The V and J ends lost 5 bases and 2 bases respectively, with 7 bases between them. Per germline, CDR1 SGHVS and CDR2 FQNEAQ.

The chain recombines TRBV11-3 with TRBJ2-1; weak D call: TRBD2 (6 bases). CDR3 length: 15 amino acids. V was shortened by 5 bases and J by 9 bases, with 20 bases between the two germline ends. Germline V lookup: CDR1 SGHNT, CDR2 YENEEA. The CDR3 DNA follows: TGTGCCAGCAGCCAGCGGGCATTTGGAGAGGGTGAGCAGTTCTTC. Protein: CASSQRAFGEGEQFF.

The CDR3 DNA reads as TGTGCCAGCTCAAACAGGGATGGGGGCACTGAAGCTTTCTTT. This gives the protein CASSNRDGGTEAFF. This chain links TRBV18 with TRBJ1-1; tentatively, D is TRBD1 (6 bases). V lost 5 bases to trimming and J lost 4 bases, with 14 bases between them. The CDR3 runs 14 residues. CDR1 KGHSH and CDR2 LQKENI come from the germline V gene.

The chain uses TRBV2 and TRBJ1-6; no definite D call. The CDR3 totals 14 residues. Germline V lookup: CDR1 SNHLY, CDR2 FYNNEI. V lost 4 bases to trimming and J lost 4 bases, with 8 bases between them. The CDR3 sequence is CASSVNRYNSPLHF. CDR3 DNA sequence: TGTGCCAGCAGTGTGAACAGATATAATTCACCCCTCCACTTT.

The sample holds one count of this clone. V is TRBV28 and J is TRBJ1-2; D perhaps matches TRBD1 (5 bases). The CDR3 has 14 residues. V shed 6 bases and J shed 8 bases, with 19 bases lying between them. Germline-derived CDR1 and CDR2 are MDHEN and SYDVKM. The CDR3 nucleotides read TGTGCCAGCAGCTCCGCGGGGGGGGTGAGAGGCTACACCTTC. It is translated as CASSSAGGVRGYTF.

This chain uses TRBV4-1 with TRBJ1-5; TRBD1 might be the D (5 bases). Germline V gene sequence: CDR1 MGHRA, CDR2 YSYEKL. Trimming left V 1 base short and J 2 bases short, with 9 bases between. The CDR3 contains 15 residues. The CDR3 DNA reads as TGCGCCAGCAGCCAAGCTCCGGGGGGCAATCAGCCCCAGCATTTT. This gives the protein CASSQAPGGNQPQHF.

The gene calls are TRBV5-1 and TRBJ2-7; maybe TRBD1 (5 bases). Germline V gives CDR1 SGHRS, CDR2 YFSETQ. The CDR3 runs 16 residues. V lost 0 bases and J 0 bases, leaving 13 bases between the germline ends. The CDR3 nucleotides are TGCGCCAGCAGCTTGGGACATACAAGGGGCTCCTACGAGCAGTACTTC. This encodes CASSLGHTRGSYEQYF.